This entry features one T cell receptor beta chain sequence. Using immunoSEQ multiplex PCR, the repertoire was profiled, and TCRdb retains in-frame clones only, with some absent. Found here are about 110,000 clones, about nine tenths of them singletons; the top ten hold around 0.8%. This entry comes from a study of T cell changes during pregnancy in multiple sclerosis. The CDR3 loop spans 12 amino acids. The V gene lost 4 bases and the J gene lost 3 bases, with 6 bases spanning the gap. Germline CDR1 SGHAT, CDR2 FQDESV (reference sequence). The starting material was peripheral blood, obtained in the third trimester of pregnancy. This chain joins TRBV11-1 and TRBJ1-2; D may be TRBD1 (5 bases). The source is a female donor in good health, enrolled as a control in a pregnancy study. CDR3 region: CASSSTDYGYTF. The DNA of the CDR3 is TGTGCCAGCAGCTCGACAGACTATGGCTACACCTTC.